This is a list of T cell receptor beta chains from one sample in a study of regulatory T cells in long-lasting Graves disease. Each CDR3 protein gets one entry after TCRdb re-called the multiplex PCR reads with MiXCR. This table has a few hundred thousand distinct CDR3 sequences, 12% to 15% appearing once. The same data also contributed to another study, on T cells in Graves' hyperthyroidism and ophthalmopathy.

The sequences come from peripheral blood mononuclear cells (PBMCs), collected at new diagnosis, from a patient treated with antithyroid drugs. These receptors originate from a woman aged 45-65 years with Graves disease. Both conserved end residues are part of each CDR3. Each record gives: J gene, D gene, V gene, clone size, CDR3 DNA, CDR3 protein. D genes are given only for firm matches. Where a row states a size, it is once, few, many or the class of an expanded clone; other rows omit it.

TRBJ2-4 NA TRBV6-1 many TGTGCCAGCATGTTTACTGACACATCCAAAAACATTCAGTACTTC CASMFTDTSKNIQYF
TRBJ1-5 TRBD1 TRBV6-1 many TGTGCCAGCAGCCCGGACAGGGGAAGCGGAGGCAATCAGCCCCAGCATTTT CASSPDRGSGGNQPQHF
TRBJ2-2 NA TRBV6-2/TRBV6-3 many TGTGCCAGCAGTTACTATTCCACCGGGGAGCTGTTTTTT CASSYYSTGELFF
TRBJ2-7 NA TRBV19 NA TGTGCCAGTAGTACAGGGGCACAGGACGAGCAGTACTTC CASSTGAQDEQYF
TRBJ1-2 NA TRBV9 many TGTGCCAGCAGCGTAGCTACTGGACCCGCTGTCGGCTACACCTTC CASSVATGPAVGYTF
TRBJ2-3 NA TRBV20-1 few TGCAGTGCTACCAGGGTGGTAAGAACAGATACGCAGTATTTT CSATRVVRTDTQYF
TRBJ1-2 TRBD1 TRBV5-4 few TGTGCCAGCAGCTTGGAGGACAGGGCATATGGCTACACCTTC CASSLEDRAYGYTF
TRBJ1-2 TRBD1 TRBV4-1 NA TGCGCCAGCAGCCAAGTGGGACAGGGAAGTGGCTACACCTTC CASSQVGQGSGYTF
TRBJ2-4 NA TRBV12-3/TRBV12-4 many TGTGCCAGCAGCAGACGGACTAAGGGGCGTCTTCAGTACTTC CASSRRTKGRLQYF
TRBJ2-3 TRBD2 TRBV5-5 many TGTGCCAGCAGCCCGGGACTAGCGATAACAGATACGCAGTATTTT CASSPGLAITDTQYF
TRBJ2-1 TRBD2 TRBV4-1 few TGCGCCAGCAGCCAAGTCGGGCTTGGGCTAGCGGAGACCTCCTACAATGAGCAGTTCTTC CASSQVGLGLAETSYNEQFF
TRBJ2-1 TRBD1 TRBV2 many TGTGCCAGCTGGCAAGGACAGGGGAAGTTGAATGAGCAGTTCTTC CASWQGQGKLNEQFF
TRBJ1-5 NA TRBV11-1 many TGTGCCAGCAGCCAAGACTGGAGGCAGCCCCAGCATTTT CASSQDWRQPQHF
TRBJ1-1 TRBD1 TRBV5-5 NA TGTGCCAGCAGCTTGACCGAGACAGGGGTCACTGAAGCTTTCTTT CASSLTETGVTEAFF
TRBJ2-2 TRBD2 TRBV5-1 NA TGCGCCAGCAGCCCGAAATGGGCGGGAGGGCCCCCCGGGGAGCTGTTTTTT CASSPKWAGGPPGELFF